Below are 13 T cell receptor beta chains sequenced from a single sample in a study of T cell repertoires in cytomegalovirus infection. MiXCR, applied by TCRdb to the reads, yields one record per CDR3 protein. The sample lists some 600,000 distinct CDR3 sequences, more than 20% occurring once. The sample comprised CD8+ T cells from PBMCs. The receptor source for this set is a human donor in good health (CMV status not recorded). Some clones in this sample may be carry-over from other donors' samples.

The chain recombines TRBV19 with TRBJ2-2; D might be TRBD2 (5 bases). V was clipped by 5 bases and J by 0 bases, with 19 bases between them. Germline V lookup: CDR1 LNHDA, CDR2 SQIVND (reference sequence). There are 18 residues in the CDR3. In DNA, the CDR3 is TGTGCCAGTAGTCGGGGATCGGGCTTTTTCACGAACACCGGGGAGCTGTTTTTT. The encoded protein is CASSRGSGFFTNTGELFF.

This clonotype occurred many times. V is TRBV7-6 and J is TRBJ2-3, with 7 bases lining up with TRBD1. J gave up 2 bases and V 6 bases, and 8 bases lay outside the gene matches. Germline V lookup: CDR1 SGHVS, CDR2 FNYEAQ. This CDR3 spans 15 amino acids. This CDR3 is CASRLQGSDTDTQYF. The CDR3 coding sequence is TGTGCCAGCAGACTACAGGGGTCAGACACAGATACGCAGTATTTT. Full variable domain (missing parts from reference TRBV7-6 and TRBJ2-3): GAGVSQSPRYKVTKRGQDVALRCDPISGHVSLYWYRQALGQGPEFLTYFNYEAQQDKSGLPNDRFSAERPEGSISTLTIQRTEQRDSAMYRCASRLQGSDTDTQYFGPGTRLTVL.

This clonotype was counted between two and nine times. This rearrangement joins TRBV28 to TRBJ2-6; D call uncertain. V shed 2 bases and J shed 0 bases, with 8 bases lying between them. CDR3 length: 16 amino acids. Germline CDR1 reads MDHEN; CDR2 reads SYDVKM. The CDR3 DNA reads as TGTGCCAGCAGTTTAGTGGTTAGCTCTGGGGCCAACGTCCTGACTTTC. Translated: CASSLVVSSGANVLTF.

The chain combines TRBV5-1 with TRBJ1-6, with TRBD1 matching 11 bases. The CDR3 runs to 18 residues. The germline V gene has CDR1 SGHRS and CDR2 YFSETQ. Trimming removed 4 bases from V and 7 bases from J; junction bases left unmatched: 13. The CDR3 loop reads CASSDRTGGELVNSPLHF. DNA for the CDR3: TGCGCCAGCAGCGACCGGACAGGGGGCGAGTTGGTCAATTCACCCCTCCACTTT.

The chain is built from TRBV19 and TRBJ2-1, with a tentative D call TRBD2 (6 bases). The CDR3 totals 14 residues. V was pared by 4 bases and J by 8 bases, with 15 bases between. CDR1 LNHDA and CDR2 SQIVND come from the germline V gene (reference sequence). This CDR3 reads CASSRDFLTDEQFF. DNA of the CDR3: TGTGCCAGTAGTAGGGACTTTTTGACTGATGAGCAGTTCTTC.

On this clonotype: This may be a read error: a much more frequent sequence differs by one nucleotide. This chain links TRBV11-2 with TRBJ2-2; no definite D call. The CDR3 totals 15 residues. Trimming cost V 2 bases and J 3 bases, with 10 bases left between them. CDR1 is SGHAT and CDR2 is FQNNGV in the germline V gene. The CDR3 DNA reads TGTGCCAGCAGCTTATGGTCATACGACACCGGGGAGCTGTTTTTT. This codes for CASSLWSYDTGELFF. The whole variable domain, filled in from reference TRBV11-2 and TRBJ2-2, reads EAGVAQSPRYKIIEKRQSVAFWCNPISGHATLYWYQQILGQGPKLLIQFQNNGVVDDSQLPKDRFSAERLKGVDSTLKIQPAKLEDSAVYLCASSLWSYDTGELFFGEGSRLTVL.

This clonotype was counted many times. Here the CDR3 DNA reads TGTGCCAGCAGCCCCAGGACTAGCTTCCCAGATACGCAGTATTTT. Translating gives CASSPRTSFPDTQYF. The rearrangement links TRBV7-2 to TRBJ2-3, with 8 bases aligning to TRBD2. The CDR3 sequence is 15 residues long. CDR1 SGHTA and CDR2 FQGNSA come from the germline V gene. Unmatched junction bases numbered 8, after V lost 5 bases and J lost 4 bases.

The V gene is TRBV6-2 or TRBV6-3, the J gene TRBJ2-1, with unresolved D. The V and J ends lost 0 bases and 6 bases respectively, with 12 bases between them. Looked up from germline, CDR1 is MNHEY and CDR2 is SVGEGT. There are 15 residues in the CDR3. The DNA of the CDR3 is TGTGCCAGCAGTTACTCGAAGAGAGGCGGCAATGAGCAGTTCTTC. It translates to CASSYSKRGGNEQFF.

This clonotype was observed a few times. The chain links TRBV7-3 to TRBJ2-6; 7 bases match TRBD1. V dropped 2 bases and J dropped 0; count of bases not matched to a gene: 7. The CDR3 has 18 residues. Germline V gene sequence: CDR1 SGHTA, CDR2 FQGTGA. This CDR3 is CASSLVGQLYSGANVLTF. In DNA, the CDR3 is TGTGCCAGCAGCTTAGTGGGACAGCTTTACTCTGGGGCCAACGTCCTGACTTTC.

This clonotype occurred many times. The rearrangement uses TRBV6-2 or TRBV6-3 and TRBJ2-3, with D tentatively TRBD1 (5 bases). This CDR3 has 16 residues. Per the germline V gene, CDR1 is MNHEY and CDR2 is SVGEGT. The V gene lost 6 bases and the J gene lost 2 bases, with 18 bases spanning the gap. This CDR3 is CASRRTPLRITDTQYF. Written as DNA, the CDR3 is TGTGCCAGCAGAAGGACACCGCTTAGAATCACAGATACGCAGTATTTT.

This clonotype occurred many times. This rearrangement joins TRBV5-5 to TRBJ2-1, with D possibly TRBD1 on 5 matching bases. Trimming cost V 5 bases and J 7 bases, with 16 bases left between them. The CDR3 consists of 14 residues. Germline assignment: CDR1 SGHKS and CDR2 YYEKEE (reference sequence). CDR3 amino acids: CASRPGQGNNEQFF. The DNA for the CDR3 is TGTGCCAGCAGACCCGGTCAGGGAAATAATGAGCAGTTCTTC.

The V call is TRBV28, the J call TRBJ2-1; D unclear. This CDR3 spans 15 amino acids. CDR1 and CDR2 (germline): MDHEN, SYDVKM. The V end was cut by 7 bases, the J end by 2 bases, with 15 bases between. The CDR3 region is CASTIGSRPYNEQFF. CDR3 sequence (DNA): TGTGCCAGCACTATTGGCTCGCGGCCCTACAATGAGCAGTTCTTC.

The J gene is TRBJ2-5, the V gene TRBV20-1; no reliable D call. The CDR3 runs 11 residues. Germline CDR1 DFQATT, CDR2 SNEGSKA (reference sequence). The V gene lost 3 bases and the J gene lost 4 bases, with 6 bases spanning the gap. CDR3 nucleotide sequence: TGCAGTGCTAGCGGCGCAGAGACCCAGTACTTC. Amino acids: CSASGAETQYF.